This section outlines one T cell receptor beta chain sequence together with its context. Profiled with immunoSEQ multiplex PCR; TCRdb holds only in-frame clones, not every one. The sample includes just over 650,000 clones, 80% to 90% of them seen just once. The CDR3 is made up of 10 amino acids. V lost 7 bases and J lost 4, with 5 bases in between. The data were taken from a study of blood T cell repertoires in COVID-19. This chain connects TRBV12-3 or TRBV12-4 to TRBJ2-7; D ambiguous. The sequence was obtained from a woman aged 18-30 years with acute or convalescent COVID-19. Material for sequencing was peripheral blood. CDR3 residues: CASTLYEQYF. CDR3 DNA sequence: TGTGCCAGCACCTTGTACGAGCAGTACTTC.